Included here is one T cell receptor beta chain sequence, with context. Its recognized antigen is unknown. No per-base quality is available; no much larger clone lies one base away. The entry originates in a study of shared clonotypes between healthy human individuals (dated by TCRdb to 2020 to 2021). Turning to the overall study: The cohort comprised a couple of women and three men aged 18 to 49 years. For each donor, CD4 naive and CD4 memory were each given three plates, CD8 naive was given two plates, and CD8 memory was given one plate. To estimate repertoire size and how much clonotype sharing occurs between individuals, the study deeply sequenced the blood TCR repertoires of five or six healthy adults. Between about 0.9 and 8.9 billion PBMCs per donor were obtained by leukapheresis. Libraries were prepared and TCR repertoires were sequenced by different laboratories using diverse techniques, in order to increase sequencing depth and limit assay-specific biases. The paper's findings and limits, for the study overall: Compared with non-shared clonotypes, the clonotypes found in all four sorted-subset donors had higher generation probabilities. The genetic and exposure-history diversity represented was limited by the small number of donors. Pairwise subsampling indicated that sequencing depth was expected to affect the degree of clonotype sharing among donors. Sampling was limited to blood, and TCR repertoires in tissue likely differ from TCR repertoires in blood. Sharing across a few donors was observed for about 5% of naive CD4, over 3% of naive CD8, 2.3% of memory CD4, and less than 0.45% of memory CD8 clonotypes. Incomplete sequencing was indicated by rarefaction of sorted-subset datasets, despite the large sequencing depth. Naive subsets generally had larger estimated clonotype richness than memory subsets did.

The donors were healthy, HIV-negative adults who had no recently reported acute infections or vaccinations. All donors were Caucasian adults living in Nashville, Tennessee, USA. Magnetic negative selection was used to enrich CD4+ T cells, after which naive cells were positively selected on CD45RA and the negative fraction became the memory subset. Blood was collected by leukapheresis, and PBMCs were isolated by Ficoll-Histopaque density gradient centrifugation and then cryopreserved in liquid nitrogen vapor phase. Purity and quantity of every magnetically sorted T cell population were checked by analytical flow cytometry. From each sorted fraction, genomic DNA was isolated and quantified by UV absorbance on a Nanodrop 2000c. Based on the germline V gene, the CDR1 and CDR2 sequences are ENHRY and SYGVKD. V sheds 2 bases and J sheds 6 bases, leaving 14 bases between their ends. The CDR3 goes from the cysteine to the phenylalanine over 14 residues. Only CDR3 DNA is held: 42 bases, read in frame from base 1.

Using the deep immunoSEQ assay, TCR CDR3 regions were amplified from genomic DNA by multiplex PCR. Extracted genomic DNA from each cell subset was spread evenly across all wells of several immunoSEQ 96-well plates, with each plate serving as a replicate. For sorted subsets, each replicate PCR was loaded with 150 to 250 ng genomic DNA, equivalent to about 30,000 T cell genomes. Purified libraries were measured with a Qubit 3.0 fluorometer, size-checked on a Bioanalyzer 2100, and measured again with the KAPA Library Quantification kit. Each immunoSEQ 96-well plate was sequenced on its own single-read 150-cycle Illumina NextSeq 550 flow cell. Regarding the original processing steps: Because only junctional sequences without quality scores were contained in the immunoSEQ output, filtering matching that applied to full-length reads could not be performed. To assign V/J genes and CDR3, sequences were annotated against IMGT germline references using PyIR, a Python wrapper for IgBLAST v1.9. Reads were removed for weak V/J assignments (E-value above 1e-6), missing CDR3, stop codons, out-of-frame junctions, or ambiguous translated residues. V3J clonotypes were defined as sequences sharing the same inferred V gene, J gene, and CDR3 amino acid sequence. Percentage overlap between repertoires was calculated by dividing the number of shared unique clonotypes by the size of the smaller repertoire. RTK rarefaction, the Chao1 estimator, and Recon v2.1 estimates of unobserved clonotypes were used to assess repertoire richness. Generation probabilities were computed with OLGA for all TCRbeta clonotypes obtained by the gDNA method from several donors. In TCRdb, the immuneACCESS table is reduced to in-frame sequences with V and J assigned. These tables do not hold every clone; where another copy was compared, an unresolved V gene accounts for under half, and the others remain unexplained. D and trimming come from the DNA, and the V and J calls and clone size come from that table. The sample table holds roughly 520,000 clones, of which around 96% were seen once. The leading ten clones occupy approximately 0.06% of the sample.

The specimen sequenced was naive CD4+ T cells sorted from blood. According to the study, the label for this sample's cell subset or site signals: CD45RA+ positively selected. The chain is made from TRBV10-3 and TRBJ2-7; no D gene call is confident. The TCR was taken from a woman aged 25-40 years in good health. The bases are TGTGCCATCAGTGAGCTGCCCCTGGGTGTCGAGCAGTACTTC. Its translation reads: CAISELPLGVEQYF.